This entry features one T cell receptor beta chain sequence. The entry originates in a study of blood T cell repertoires in COVID-19. Study-level background: Samples of COVID-19 (acute and convalescent) were obtained from the United States, Italy and Spain. Nucleic acid was either cDNA or gDNA, and it came from T cells, B-cell-depleted T cells, or PBMCs.

With 0 bases clipped from V and 4 bases from J, the junction kept 8 bases outside the gene matches. Per the germline V gene, CDR1 is MNHEY and CDR2 is SVGAGI. The CDR3 has 16 amino acids. Authors' processing steps: Nucleated cell number was recorded as an estimate derived from reference gene primer amplification. The table came from immunoSEQ multiplex PCR; TCRdb's copy has only in-frame clones and leaves some out. The V and J calls and clone size are taken from that table; D and trimming were inferred from the DNA. The data contain roughly 79,000 clones, approximately 84% of them singletons. This clonotype was obtained from a man aged 60 to 75 with active or convalescent COVID-19. The gene calls are TRBV6-5 and TRBJ1-2, with 7 positions matching TRBD1. Sequencing was carried out using peripheral blood. DNA for the CDR3: TGTGCCAGCAGTTACTCTCCGGGACAGCGGTCCTATGGCTACACCTTC. Encoded protein: CASSYSPGQRSYGYTF.